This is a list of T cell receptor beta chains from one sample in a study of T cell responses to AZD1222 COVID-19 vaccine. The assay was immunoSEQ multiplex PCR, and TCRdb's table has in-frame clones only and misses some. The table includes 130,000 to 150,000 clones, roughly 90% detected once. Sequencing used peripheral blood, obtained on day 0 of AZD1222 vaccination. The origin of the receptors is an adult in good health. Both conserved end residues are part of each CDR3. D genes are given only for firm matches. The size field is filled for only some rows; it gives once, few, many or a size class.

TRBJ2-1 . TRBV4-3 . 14 CASSQEILYNEQFF TGCGCCAGCAGCCAAGAGATCCTCTACAATGAGCAGTTCTTC
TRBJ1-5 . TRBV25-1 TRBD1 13 CASSEGDRQPQHF TGTGCCAGCAGTGAAGGGGACAGGCAGCCCCAGCATTTT
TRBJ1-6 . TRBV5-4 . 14 CASSLDQNNSPLHF TGTGCCAGCAGCTTGGACCAGAATAATTCACCCCTCCACTTT
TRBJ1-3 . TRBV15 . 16 CATSRQSGVTGNTIYF TGTGCCACCAGCCGTCAATCGGGGGTAACTGGAAACACCATATATTTT
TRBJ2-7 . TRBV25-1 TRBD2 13 CASSRIGGGEQYF TGTGCCAGCAGTCGTATCGGGGGGGGTGAGCAGTACTTC
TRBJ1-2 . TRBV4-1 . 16 CASSQEHKGKGYGYTF TGCGCCAGCAGCCAAGAGCATAAGGGTAAAGGCTATGGCTACACCTTC
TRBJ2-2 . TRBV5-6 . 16 CASSYGARGITGELFF TGTGCCAGCAGCTACGGGGCCAGAGGTATCACCGGGGAGCTGTTTTTT
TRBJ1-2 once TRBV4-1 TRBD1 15 CASSQVIDRGYGYTF TGCGCCAGCAGCCAAGTTATCGACAGGGGATATGGCTACACCTTC
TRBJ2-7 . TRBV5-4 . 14 CASRLKGLLGEQYF TGTGCCAGCAGGCTCAAGGGGTTGCTTGGCGAGCAGTACTTC
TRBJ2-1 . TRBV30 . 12 CAWSVAGMEQFF TGTGCCTGGAGTGTTGCCGGGATGGAGCAGTTCTTC
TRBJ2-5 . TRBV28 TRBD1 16 CASSLGTGSGVETQYF TGTGCCAGCAGTTTAGGGACAGGGTCGGGAGTAGAGACCCAGTACTTC
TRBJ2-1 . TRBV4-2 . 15 CASSQDKRTYNEQFF TGTGCCAGCAGCCAAGATAAACGGACCTACAATGAGCAGTTCTTC
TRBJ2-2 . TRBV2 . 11 CAGGWLGELFF TGTGCCGGGGGTTGGCTGGGGGAGCTGTTTTTT
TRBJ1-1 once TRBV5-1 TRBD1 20 CASSPQRLLDRGPGGTEAFF TGCGCCAGCAGCCCGCAACGCTTACTGGACAGGGGGCCCGGGGGCACTGAAGCTTTCTTT
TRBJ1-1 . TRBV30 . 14 CAWSAIPGVTEAFF TGTGCCTGGAGCGCCATTCCAGGGGTCACTGAAGCTTTCTTT
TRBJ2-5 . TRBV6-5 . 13 CASSYSSRETQYF TGTGCCAGCAGTTACTCGAGTAGGGAGACCCAGTACTTC
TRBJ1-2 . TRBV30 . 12 CAWSDRLYGYTF TGTGCCTGGAGTGATAGACTTTATGGCTACACCTTC
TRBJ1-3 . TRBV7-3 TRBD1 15 CASSIGQGRGNTIYF TGTGCCAGCAGCATCGGACAGGGCCGAGGAAACACCATATATTTT
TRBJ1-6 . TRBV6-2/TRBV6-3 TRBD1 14 CASSSGQSHSPLHF TGTGCCAGCAGTTCGGGACAGTCACATTCACCCCTCCACTTT